This passage covers 20 T cell receptor beta chains from one sample sequenced in a study of blood T cells in healthy people across ages. The use of a sample-barcoded 5' primer and a J-beta primer mix characterized a second PCR of about 6 to 11 cycles. TCRdb called the 5' RACE reads again in MiXCR, with one record for every CDR3 protein. Here the sample spans some 370,000 distinct CDR3 sequences, 50% to 60% being singletons. Sequenced: blood. The receptors come from a man in his fifties or sixties in good health.

This clonotype was detected only a few times. The rearrangement links TRBV30 to TRBJ1-4; TRBD1 is a possible D gene (5 bases). There are 13 residues in the CDR3. Germline CDR1 is GTSNPN and CDR2 is SVGIG (reference sequence). The V gene lost 4 bases and the J gene lost 5 bases, with 11 bases spanning the gap. CDR3 sequence reads: CAWTRAFNEKLFF. The CDR3 coding sequence is TGTGCCTGGACCAGGGCCTTCAATGAAAAACTGTTTTTT. The variable domain in full, completed from reference TRBV30 and TRBJ1-4, reads SQTIHQWPATLVQPVGSPLSLECTVEGTSNPNLYWYRQAAGRGLQLLFYSVGIGQISSEVPQNLSASRPQDRQFILSSKKLLLSDSGFYLCAWTRAFNEKLFFGSGTQLSVL.

V is TRBV7-2 and J is TRBJ1-5, with D maybe TRBD1 (6 bases). The V and J ends lost 4 bases and 4 bases respectively, with 8 bases between them. The germline V gene has CDR1 SGHTA and CDR2 FQGNSA. This CDR3 spans 13 amino acids. The CDR3 reads CASSSGQNQPQHF. In DNA, the CDR3 is TGTGCCAGCAGCTCAGGACAGAATCAGCCCCAGCATTTT.

In the case of this clonotype: One end of the junction is discordant with germline, which a read error may explain. The chain couples TRBV12-3 or TRBV12-4 to TRBJ2-3, with D possibly being TRBD2 (6 bases). The length of the CDR3 is 15 residues. The DNA of the CDR3 is TGTGCCAGCATTCCTTCGGGGGTAGGCACAGATGCGCAGTATTTT. Its protein is CASIPSGVGTDAQYF.

The V call is TRBV20-1, the J call TRBJ1-1; D remains ambiguous. Germline V CDR1 and CDR2: DFQATT, SNEGSKA (reference sequence). The V end lost 5 bases, the J end lost 0 bases, and 7 bases lay between the germline ends. CDR3 length: 12 residues. CDR3 protein: CSAANLNTEAFF. The CDR3 DNA reads as TGCAGTGCTGCGAACCTGAACACTGAAGCTTTCTTT.

This clonotype was seen a few times. J is TRBJ2-7 and V is TRBV20-1; 8 bases fit TRBD1. This CDR3 comprises 13 residues. CDR1 and CDR2 from the germline V gene are DFQATT and SNEGSKA (reference sequence). V lost 5 bases, J lost 3 bases, and 6 bases stayed unmatched. This chain's CDR3 is CSALGQDNYEQYF. The CDR3 coding sequence is TGCAGTGCTCTGGGACAGGATAACTACGAGCAGTACTTC.

This clonotype was seen more than once but under ten times. The gene calls are TRBV4-3 and TRBJ2-3, with 16 bases fitting TRBD2. With 1 base clipped from V and 4 bases from J, the junction kept 11 bases outside the gene matches. The CDR3 is made up of 20 amino acids. Germline V lookup: CDR1 LGHNA, CDR2 YSLEER. The CDR3 DNA reads as TGCGCCAGCAGCCAAGGCCACCCGGGACTAGCGGGAGGGTTTGCAGATACGCAGTATTTT. Amino acids: CASSQGHPGLAGGFADTQYF.

The sample holds many counts of this clonotype. The gene calls are TRBV20-1 and TRBJ1-2; possible D gene TRBD1, 6 bases. Trimming cost V 4 bases and J 4 bases, with 16 bases left between them. Looked up from germline, CDR1 is DFQATT and CDR2 is SNEGSKA (reference sequence). This CDR3 is built from 14 residues. CDR3 nucleotides: TGCAGTGCTAAAAAACAGGGAGGATTCTATGGCTACACCTTC. It yields the protein CSAKKQGGFYGYTF.

The genes are TRBV7-9 and TRBJ1-5; TRBD1 matches at 9 bases. V lost 5 bases to trimming and J lost 5 bases; unmatched junction nucleotides: 4. Germline V gene data show CDR1 as SEHNR and CDR2 as FQNEAQ (reference sequence). The CDR3 spans 14 residues. The CDR3 region has the DNA TGTGCCAGCAGCGCGGACAGGGGATATCAGCCCCAGCATTTT. Encoded protein: CASSADRGYQPQHF.

V usage is TRBV12-3 or TRBV12-4 and J usage is TRBJ2-3, with 7 positions matching TRBD2. The CDR3 loop spans 14 amino acids. V shed 10 bases, J shed 0 bases, and the junction held 7 bases outside the gene matches. The CDR3 DNA sequence: TGTGCCACCAAAAGCGGGACTAGCACAGATACGCAGTATTTT. Protein sequence: CATKSGTSTDTQYF.

This clonotype was recorded a few times. The chain employs TRBV7-2 and TRBJ2-3; weak D call: TRBD2 (7 bases). V was cut by 5 bases and J by 5 bases, with 17 bases left in between. Germline values: CDR1 SGHTA, CDR2 FQGNSA. The CDR3 is 15 amino acids. CDR3 sequence reads: CASSANRGARDTQYF. Written as DNA, the CDR3 is TGTGCCAGCAGCGCCAACCGGGGGGCTCGAGATACGCAGTATTTT.

The rearrangement joins TRBV5-1 to TRBJ2-1; 11 nucleotides line up with TRBD2. CDR3 length: 16 residues. V was pared by 0 bases and J by 4 bases, with 3 bases of the junction left unmatched. Looked up from germline, CDR1 is SGHRS and CDR2 is YFSETQ. The CDR3 DNA reads TGCGCCAGCAGCTTGGGGGGACTAGCGGAATACAATGAGCAGTTCTTC. It translates to CASSLGGLAEYNEQFF.

There are a few counts of this clonotype. V is TRBV6-2 or TRBV6-3 and J is TRBJ2-2; D not certain. This CDR3 contains 15 residues. Deletions cut 7 bases from V and 4 bases from J, with 16 bases between. Looked up from germline, CDR1 is MNHEY and CDR2 is SVGEGT. CDR3 nucleotides: TGTGCCAGCAACCCGCACAGCCTGGGCACCGGGGAGCTGTTTTTT. Protein sequence: CASNPHSLGTGELFF.

V is TRBV12-5 and J is TRBJ2-3; 9 nucleotides match TRBD1. CDR3 length: 16 amino acids. Germline lookup yields CDR1 LGHNT and CDR2 FRNRAP. V lost 2 bases and J lost 4; bases outside the gene matches: 7. As DNA, the CDR3 is TGTGCTAGTGGTTTGACCGGGACAGGGTACCCAGATACGCAGTATTTT. The encoded protein is CASGLTGTGYPDTQYF.

The chain uses TRBV28 and TRBJ2-5; D gene ambiguous. The J call may not be correct, given that the DNA end is closer to TRBJ2-7. The CDR3 has 11 residues. Germline V CDR1 and CDR2: MDHEN, SYDVKM. This chain's CDR3 is CASRYNYEQYF. The CDR3 region has the DNA TGTGCCAGCAGGTATAACTACGAGCAGTACTTC.

The chain is built from TRBV11-2 and TRBJ2-7; TRBD2 matches at 11 bases. Germline-derived CDR1 and CDR2 are SGHAT and FQNNGV. V gave up 4 bases and J gave up 2 bases; unmatched junction bases: 1. The CDR3 contains 14 residues. This CDR3 is CASSSSGGTYEQYF. The CDR3 region has the DNA TGTGCCAGCAGCTCTAGCGGGGGGACCTACGAGCAGTACTTC.

The V gene is TRBV20-1, the J gene TRBJ1-6, with 7 nucleotides matching TRBD1. Trimming removed 0 bases from V and 8 bases from J; junction bases left unmatched: 7. The CDR3 sequence is 15 residues long. The germline gives CDR1 DFQATT, CDR2 SNEGSKA (reference sequence). The CDR3, as DNA: TGCAGTGCTAGAGATGGGGGGACAGCGTATTCACCCCTCCACTTT. Amino acid sequence: CSARDGGTAYSPLHF.

V usage is TRBV28 and J usage is TRBJ2-1; TRBD1 matches 9 bases. This CDR3 has 15 amino acids. The ends lost 7 bases at V and 5 bases at J; junction bases unmatched: 9. CDR1 is MDHEN and CDR2 is SYDVKM in the germline V gene. CDR3 residues: CASNEGQGPHNEQFF. Here the CDR3 DNA reads TGTGCCAGCAACGAGGGACAGGGCCCCCACAATGAGCAGTTCTTC.

This clonotype has a handful of counts. This chain joins TRBV20-1 and TRBJ2-7; 7 nucleotides match TRBD1. The junction had 5 bases not matched to a gene; V was cut back by 3 bases and J by 0 bases. This CDR3 contains 14 residues. The V gene's germline CDR1 is DFQATT and CDR2 SNEGSKA (reference sequence). CDR3 sequence (DNA): TGCAGTGCTAGCCGACAGGGCTCCTCCTACGAGCAGTACTTC. This encodes CSASRQGSSYEQYF.

This chain joins TRBV14 and TRBJ2-7; the match to TRBD1 covers 10 bases. The J call is doubtful: the DNA matches TRBJ2-5 better. CDR3 length equals 16 residues. Germline CDR1 and CDR2: SGHDN and FVKESK. The CDR3 DNA is TGTGCCAGCAGCCGACGACTGGGACAGGGGTCAGAGACCCAGTACTTC. Translating gives CASSRRLGQGSETQYF.

V usage is TRBV27 and J usage is TRBJ2-1, with 9 bases lining up with TRBD1. Per germline, CDR1 MNHEY and CDR2 SMNVEV (reference sequence). V lost 3 bases, J lost 3 bases, and 3 bases stayed unmatched. The CDR3 sequence is 15 residues long. CDR3 sequence reads: CASSLDRGRYNEQFF. CDR3 sequence (DNA): TGTGCCAGCAGTTTGGACAGGGGACGCTACAATGAGCAGTTCTTC.